This TCR beta chain stems from a study of CD4 T cells in relation to SARS-CoV-2 and coronaviruses. Study conclusions and caveats: Compared with monoreactive clones, crossreactive clones showed significantly weaker SARS-CoV-2 expansion.

The unexposed donors gave CD4+ T cells in about 2010-2019, prior to COVID-19. CD4+ T cells were isolated from the cells after nine to eleven days of culture. As cell numbers allowed, unexposed-donor CD4+ T cells faced SARS-CoV-2 S/N and four cold-coronavirus spikes. Sequenced by immunoSEQ multiplex PCR; TCRdb stores in-frame clones only, minus some. The table has more than 20,000 clones, 76% seen once. Germline V gene sequence: CDR1 SGHVS, CDR2 FNYEAQ. This CDR3 has 17 amino acids. Regarding this clone: Its antigen is not known.

The clonotype was recovered from a human donor in good health. This sequence joins TRBV7-6 and TRBJ2-1; TRBD2 aligns across 7 bases. Sequencing was performed on CD4+ T cells from PBMCs, cultured in vitro. This CDR3 reads CARGSGSSGERNNEQFF. In DNA form, the CDR3 reads TGTGCGAGAGGGTCGGGGAGCAGCGGGGAGAGGAACAATGAGCAGTTCTTC. Full variable domain (outside the CDR3, taken from reference TRBV7-6 and TRBJ2-1): GAGVSQSPRYKVTKRGQDVALRCDPISGHVSLYWYRQALGQGPEFLTYFNYEAQQDKSGLPNDRFSAERPEGSISTLTIQRTEQRDSAMYRCARGSGSSGERNNEQFFGPGTRLTVL.